The TCR beta chain described here comes from a study of blood T cell repertoires in COVID-19. Original methodology: The authors estimated nucleated cell counts from reference gene primer amplification. The protocol was immunoSEQ multiplex PCR, while the TCRdb copy is restricted to in-frame clones and leaves out a portion. From that table come the V and J calls and clone size; the DNA was used to work out D and trimming. The data show 260,000 or so clones, more than 80% seen once. The V segment lost 4 bases and the J segment 6 bases; nucleotides outside the gene matches: 8. The CDR3 is 15 residues long. Germline V gene data show CDR1 as MNHNY and CDR2 as SVGAGI (reference sequence). Seattle's enrolled individuals joined amid active infection and were then monitored longitudinally.

Specimen: peripheral blood. This TCR came from a woman of 80 years or more with COVID-19, enrolled during active disease. J is TRBJ1-2 and V is TRBV6-6; TRBD1 agrees at 10 bases. CDR3 amino acids: CASSFLRDRGDGYTF. The CDR3 DNA follows: TGTGCCAGCAGTTTTCTCCGGGACAGGGGAGATGGCTACACCTTC.